This T cell receptor (beta chain) emerged from a study of shared clonotypes between healthy human individuals. About the study: Each donor's CD4 naive and CD4 memory cells filled three plates apiece, CD8 naive two, and CD8 memory one. Study-wide results and caveats: What rarefaction showed was incomplete sorted-subset sequencing despite large depth. Read depth was anticipated to influence clonotype sharing among donors.

V lost 7 bases and J 7 bases, leaving 22 bases between the germline ends. The CDR3 totals 15 residues. CDR1 MDHEN and CDR2 SYDVKM come from the germline V gene. Clones were sequenced by immunoSEQ multiplex PCR, and TCRdb holds only the in-frame ones, with some missing. The sample contains about 1.1 million clones, more than 75% of which appear only once. On this clone: Its target is unknown.

Caucasian adults residing in Nashville, Tennessee made up all the donors. V and J are TRBV28 and TRBJ1-2, with a weak D call TRBD1 (6 bases). The sequencing sample was made of memory CD4+ T cells from PBMCs. The subset denotes: CD45RA-negative fraction. The TCR comes from a young man in good health. Some clones in this sample may be carry-over from other donors' samples. This chain's CDR3 is CASTLGAYREGGYTF. CDR3 in DNA: TGTGCCAGCACCCTGGGGGCCTACAGGGAGGGTGGCTACACCTTC.